The entry below describes one T cell receptor beta chain. Using immunoSEQ multiplex PCR, the repertoire was profiled, and TCRdb retains in-frame clones only, with some absent. The sample carries roughly 700,000 clones, around nine tenths recorded once. This sample stems from a study of shared T cell receptors in the human thymus. Per germline, CDR1 MRHNA and CDR2 SNTAGT. V shed 6 bases and J shed 1 base, with 7 bases lying between them. The CDR3 runs 12 residues. The same sample was also used in a study of human thymus T cells. That study reports: Congenital heart defects were the reason for the corrective surgery that the donors, healthy Finnish infants, were having. Corrective cardiac surgery supplied the resected thymus tissue. Biased V and J segment usage appeared in thymus and peripheral blood. Thymic repertoires from unrelated individuals overlapped highly, related research reported.

The material sequenced was thymocytes. The sequence came from a boy less than two years old with a congenital heart defect. This chain links TRBV6-4 with TRBJ2-7; D possibly corresponds to TRBD2 (5 bases). CDR3 sequence reads: CASSRTSYEQYF. The CDR3 DNA sequence: TGTGCCAGCAGCAGGACTTCCTACGAGCAGTACTTC.